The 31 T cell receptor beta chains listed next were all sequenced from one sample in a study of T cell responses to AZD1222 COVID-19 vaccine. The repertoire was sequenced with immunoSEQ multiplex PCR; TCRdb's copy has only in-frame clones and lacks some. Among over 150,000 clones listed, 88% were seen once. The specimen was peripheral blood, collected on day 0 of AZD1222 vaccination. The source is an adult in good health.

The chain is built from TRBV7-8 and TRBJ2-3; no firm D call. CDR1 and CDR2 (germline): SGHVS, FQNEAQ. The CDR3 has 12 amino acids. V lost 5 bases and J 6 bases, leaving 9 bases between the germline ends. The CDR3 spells CASSLMVDTQYF. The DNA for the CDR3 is TGTGCCAGCAGCCTTATGGTCGATACGCAGTATTTT.

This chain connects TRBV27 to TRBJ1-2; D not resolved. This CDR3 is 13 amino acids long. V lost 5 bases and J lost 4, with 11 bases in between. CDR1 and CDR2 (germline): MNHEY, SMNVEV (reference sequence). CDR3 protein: CASSPSRIYGYTF. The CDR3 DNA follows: TGTGCCAGCAGTCCCTCCCGGATCTATGGCTACACCTTC.

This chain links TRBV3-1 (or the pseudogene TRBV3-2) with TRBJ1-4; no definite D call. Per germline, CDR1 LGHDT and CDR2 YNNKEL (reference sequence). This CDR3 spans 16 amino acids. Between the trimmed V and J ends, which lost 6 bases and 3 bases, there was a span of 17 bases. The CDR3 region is CASSGGADSANEKLFF. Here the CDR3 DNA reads TGTGCCAGCAGTGGTGGAGCCGACTCGGCTAATGAAAAACTGTTTTTT.

The CDR3 is CASSQDWGRRGGEQYF. The CDR3 nucleotides are TGCGCCAGCAGCCAAGATTGGGGACGGAGGGGCGGCGAGCAGTACTTC. V gene TRBV4-3 combines with J gene TRBJ2-7, with D possibly TRBD2 on 6 matching bases. In germline, CDR1 is LGHNA, CDR2 YSLEER. The V end was cut by 0 bases, the J end by 6 bases, with 18 bases between. CDR3 length: 16 residues.

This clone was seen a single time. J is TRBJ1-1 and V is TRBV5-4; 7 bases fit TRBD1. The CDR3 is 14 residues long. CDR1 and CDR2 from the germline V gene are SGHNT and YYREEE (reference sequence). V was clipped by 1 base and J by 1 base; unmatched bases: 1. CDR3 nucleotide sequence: TGTGCCAGCAGCTTGCGACAGGGGAACACTGAAGCTTTCTTT. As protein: CASSLRQGNTEAFF. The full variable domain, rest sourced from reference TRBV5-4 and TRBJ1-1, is ETGVTQSPTHLIKTRGQQVTLRCSSQSGHNTVSWYQQALGQGPQFIFQYYREEENGRGNFPPRFSGLQFPNYSSELNVNALELDDSALYLCASSLRQGNTEAFFGQGTRLTVV.

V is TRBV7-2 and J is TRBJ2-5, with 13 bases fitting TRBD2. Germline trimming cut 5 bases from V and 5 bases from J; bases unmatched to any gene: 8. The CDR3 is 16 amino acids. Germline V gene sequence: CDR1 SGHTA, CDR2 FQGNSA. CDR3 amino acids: CASSPVTSGGQETQYF. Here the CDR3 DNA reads TGTGCCAGCAGCCCAGTGACTAGCGGGGGGCAGGAGACCCAGTACTTC.

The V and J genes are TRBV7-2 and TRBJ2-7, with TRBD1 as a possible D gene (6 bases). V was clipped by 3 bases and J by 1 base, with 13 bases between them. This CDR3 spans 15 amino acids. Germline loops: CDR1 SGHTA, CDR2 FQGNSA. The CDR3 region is CASSFDPGQSYEQYF. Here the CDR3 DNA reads TGTGCCAGCAGCTTCGACCCGGGACAATCCTACGAGCAGTACTTC.

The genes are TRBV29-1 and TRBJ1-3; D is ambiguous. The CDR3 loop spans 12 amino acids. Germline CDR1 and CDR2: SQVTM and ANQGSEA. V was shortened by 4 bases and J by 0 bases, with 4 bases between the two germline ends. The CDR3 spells CSVGVSGNTIYF. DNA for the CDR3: TGCAGCGTTGGAGTCTCTGGAAACACCATATATTTT.

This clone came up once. CDR3 amino acids: CASSLEGGNQPQHF. Written as DNA, the CDR3 is TGTGCCAGCAGCTTGGAAGGCGGGAATCAGCCCCAGCATTTT. The genes are TRBV5-4 and TRBJ1-5; D is unresolved. Germline lookup yields CDR1 SGHNT and CDR2 YYREEE (reference sequence). The CDR3 is made up of 14 amino acids. V lost 0 bases to trimming and J lost 4 bases, with 8 bases between them.

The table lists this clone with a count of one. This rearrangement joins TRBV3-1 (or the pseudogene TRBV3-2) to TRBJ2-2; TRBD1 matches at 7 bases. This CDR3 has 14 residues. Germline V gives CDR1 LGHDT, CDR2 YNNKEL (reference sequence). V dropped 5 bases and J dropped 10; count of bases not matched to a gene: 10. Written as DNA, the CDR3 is TGTGCCAGCAGCGTTAACAGGGGACCGGTGGAGCTGTTTTTT. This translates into CASSVNRGPVELFF.

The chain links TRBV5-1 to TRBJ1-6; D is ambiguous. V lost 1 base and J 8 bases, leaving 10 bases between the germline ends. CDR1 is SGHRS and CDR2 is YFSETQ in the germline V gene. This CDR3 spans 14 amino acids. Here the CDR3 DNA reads TGCGCCAGCAGCTTGCAAGGGCGGGATTCACCCCTCCACTTT. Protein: CASSLQGRDSPLHF.

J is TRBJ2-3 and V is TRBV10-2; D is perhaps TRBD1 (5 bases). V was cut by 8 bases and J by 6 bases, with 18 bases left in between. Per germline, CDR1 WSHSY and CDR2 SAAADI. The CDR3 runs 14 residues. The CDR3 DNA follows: TGCGCCAGCTCCCTCCGGCTCGCAGGGGATACGCAGTATTTT. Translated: CASSLRLAGDTQYF.

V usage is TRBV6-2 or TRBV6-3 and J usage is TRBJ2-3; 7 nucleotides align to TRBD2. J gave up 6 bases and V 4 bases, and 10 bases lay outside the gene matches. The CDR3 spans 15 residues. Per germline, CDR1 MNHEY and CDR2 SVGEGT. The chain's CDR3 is CASSSRGLRGDTQYF. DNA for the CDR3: TGTGCCAGCAGTTCGCGGGGACTAAGAGGGGATACGCAGTATTTT.

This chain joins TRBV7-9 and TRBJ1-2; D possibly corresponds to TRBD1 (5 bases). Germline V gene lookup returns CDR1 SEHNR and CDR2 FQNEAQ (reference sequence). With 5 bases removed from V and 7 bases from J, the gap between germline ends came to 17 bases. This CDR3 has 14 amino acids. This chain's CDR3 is CASSDHTRESGYTF. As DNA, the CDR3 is TGTGCCAGCAGCGACCATACCAGGGAGAGTGGCTACACCTTC.

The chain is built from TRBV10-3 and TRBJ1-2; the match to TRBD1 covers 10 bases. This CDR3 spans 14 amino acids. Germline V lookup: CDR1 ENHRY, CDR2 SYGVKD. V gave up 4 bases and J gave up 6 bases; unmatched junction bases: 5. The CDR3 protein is CAISGQGAANGYTF. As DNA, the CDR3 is TGTGCCATCAGTGGACAGGGGGCGGCAAATGGCTACACCTTC.

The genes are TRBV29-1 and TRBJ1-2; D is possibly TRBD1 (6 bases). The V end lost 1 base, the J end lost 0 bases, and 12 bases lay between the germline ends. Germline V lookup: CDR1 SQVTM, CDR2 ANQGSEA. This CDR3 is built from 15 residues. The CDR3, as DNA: TGCAGCGTTGAAGGCAGGACAGAAGCTAACTATGGCTACACCTTC. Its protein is CSVEGRTEANYGYTF.

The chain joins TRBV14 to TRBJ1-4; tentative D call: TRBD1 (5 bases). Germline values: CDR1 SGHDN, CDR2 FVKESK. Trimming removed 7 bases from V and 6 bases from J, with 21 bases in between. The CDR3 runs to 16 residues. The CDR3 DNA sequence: TGTGCCAGCAACCTAGACAGCGGTTTGGGGGATGAAAAACTGTTTTTT. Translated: CASNLDSGLGDEKLFF. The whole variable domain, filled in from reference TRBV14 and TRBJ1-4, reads EAGVTQFPSHSVIEKGQTVTLRCDPISGHDNLYWYRRVMGKEIKFLLHFVKESKQDESGMPNNRFLAERTGGTYSTLKVQPAELEDSGVYFCASNLDSGLGDEKLFFGSGTQLSVL.

CDR3: CASTRTGALYLYGYTF. DNA for the CDR3: TGTGCCAGCACGAGGACAGGGGCCCTCTATCTCTATGGCTACACCTTC. The chain recombines TRBV2 with TRBJ1-2; 9 bases are shared with TRBD1. Germline V gene lookup returns CDR1 SNHLY and CDR2 FYNNEI. With V trimmed by 7 bases and J by 4 bases, 13 bases remained unmatched. The CDR3 loop spans 16 amino acids.

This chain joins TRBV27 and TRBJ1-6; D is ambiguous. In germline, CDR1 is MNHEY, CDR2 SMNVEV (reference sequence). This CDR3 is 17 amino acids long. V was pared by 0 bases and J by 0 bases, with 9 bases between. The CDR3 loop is CASSLSQTSSYNSPLHF. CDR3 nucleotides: TGTGCCAGCAGTTTATCACAAACGAGCTCCTATAATTCACCCCTCCACTTT.

CDR3 loop: CASSFGDTNTEAFF. The CDR3 DNA sequence: TGTGCCAGCAGTTTCGGGGATACGAACACTGAAGCTTTCTTT. The gene calls are TRBV6-2 or TRBV6-3 and TRBJ1-1; D gene unclear. The length of the CDR3 is 14 residues. Germline CDR1 reads MNHEY; CDR2 reads SVGEGT. Trimming took 4 bases from V and 1 from J, leaving 10 bases between them.

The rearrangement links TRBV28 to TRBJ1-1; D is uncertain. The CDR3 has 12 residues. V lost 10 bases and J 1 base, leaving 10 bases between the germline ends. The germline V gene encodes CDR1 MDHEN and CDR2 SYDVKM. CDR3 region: CATAQRNTEAFF. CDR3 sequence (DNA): TGTGCCACCGCGCAGAGGAACACTGAAGCTTTCTTT.

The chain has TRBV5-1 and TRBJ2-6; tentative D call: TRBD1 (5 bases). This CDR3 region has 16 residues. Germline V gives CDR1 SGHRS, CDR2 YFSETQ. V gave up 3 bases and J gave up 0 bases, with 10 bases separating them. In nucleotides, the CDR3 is TGCGCCAGCAGCTCCCAAGGGGCCTCTGGGGCCAACGTCCTGACTTTC. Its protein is CASSSQGASGANVLTF.

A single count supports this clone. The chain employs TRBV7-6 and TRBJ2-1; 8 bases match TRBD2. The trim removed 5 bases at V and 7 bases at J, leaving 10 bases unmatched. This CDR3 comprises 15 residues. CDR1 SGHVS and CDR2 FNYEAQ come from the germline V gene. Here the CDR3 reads CASSPLGGALNEQFF. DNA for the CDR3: TGTGCCAGCAGCCCCCTCGGGGGGGCCTTGAATGAGCAGTTCTTC.

The CDR3 here is CASSFPDRVTGELFF. Written as DNA, the CDR3 is TGTGCCAGCAGCTTTCCAGACAGGGTGACCGGGGAGCTGTTTTTT. This sequence joins TRBV7-9 and TRBJ2-2; TRBD1 matches 7 bases. CDR1 SEHNR and CDR2 FQNEAQ come from the germline V gene (reference sequence). The CDR3 loop spans 15 amino acids. V gave up 3 bases and J gave up 5 bases; unmatched junction bases: 6.

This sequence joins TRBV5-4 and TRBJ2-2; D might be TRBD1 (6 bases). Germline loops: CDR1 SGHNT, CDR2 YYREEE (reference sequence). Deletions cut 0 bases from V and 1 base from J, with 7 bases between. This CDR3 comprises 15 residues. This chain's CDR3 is CASSLGQENTGELFF. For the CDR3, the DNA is TGTGCCAGCAGCTTGGGACAGGAGAACACCGGGGAGCTGTTTTTT.

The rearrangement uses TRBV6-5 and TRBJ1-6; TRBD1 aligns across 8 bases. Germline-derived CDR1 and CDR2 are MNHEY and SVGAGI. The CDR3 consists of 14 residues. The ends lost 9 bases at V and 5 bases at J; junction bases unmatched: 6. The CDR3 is CASTPGQDNSPLHF. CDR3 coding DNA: TGTGCCAGTACGCCGGGACAGGATAATTCACCCCTCCACTTT.

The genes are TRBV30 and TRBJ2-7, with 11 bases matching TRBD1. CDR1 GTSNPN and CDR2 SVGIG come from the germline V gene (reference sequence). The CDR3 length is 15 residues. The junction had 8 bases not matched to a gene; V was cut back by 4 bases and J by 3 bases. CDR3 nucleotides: TGTGCCTGGAACCATCCCGGGACAGGGGGCTACGAGCAGTACTTC. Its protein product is CAWNHPGTGGYEQYF.

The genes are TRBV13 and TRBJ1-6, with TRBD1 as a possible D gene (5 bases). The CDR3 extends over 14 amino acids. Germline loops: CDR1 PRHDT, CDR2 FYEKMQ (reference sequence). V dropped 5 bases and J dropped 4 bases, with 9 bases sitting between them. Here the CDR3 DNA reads TGTGCCAGCAGCCCACAGGAGTATAATTCACCCCTCCACTTT. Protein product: CASSPQEYNSPLHF. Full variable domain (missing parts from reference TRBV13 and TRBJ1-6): AAGVIQSPRHLIKEKRETATLKCYPIPRHDTVYWYQQGPGQDPQFLISFYEKMQSDKGSIPDRFSAQQFSDYHSELNMSSLELGDSALYFCASSPQEYNSPLHFGNGTRLTVT.

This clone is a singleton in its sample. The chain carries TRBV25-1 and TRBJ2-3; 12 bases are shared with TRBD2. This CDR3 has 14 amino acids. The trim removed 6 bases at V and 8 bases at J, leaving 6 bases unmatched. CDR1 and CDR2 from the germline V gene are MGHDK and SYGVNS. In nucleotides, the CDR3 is TGTGCCAGCAGGACTAGCGGGGGACTCGGTACGCAGTATTTT. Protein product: CASRTSGGLGTQYF. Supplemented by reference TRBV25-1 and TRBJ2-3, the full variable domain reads EADIYQTPRYLVIGTGKKITLECSQTMGHDKMYWYQQDPGMELHLIHYSYGVNSTEKGDLSSESTVSRIRTEHFPLTLESARPSHTSQYLCASRTSGGLGTQYFGPGTRLTVL.

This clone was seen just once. CDR3 sequence: CASRDSAYGYTF. The CDR3 nucleotides are TGTGCCAGCAGGGACAGCGCGTATGGCTACACCTTC. The V call is TRBV6-5, the J call TRBJ1-2, with a tentative D call TRBD1 (6 bases). Trimming cost V 6 bases and J 5 bases, with 10 bases left between them. The CDR3 covers 12 residues. Germline-derived CDR1 and CDR2 are MNHEY and SVGAGI.

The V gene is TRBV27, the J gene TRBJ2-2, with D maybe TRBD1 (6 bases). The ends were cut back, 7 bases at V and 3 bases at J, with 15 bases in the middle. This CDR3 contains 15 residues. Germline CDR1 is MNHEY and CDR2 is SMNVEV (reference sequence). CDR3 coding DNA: TGTGCCAGCACCCCCCGAGGGGGAGACACCGGGGAGCTGTTTTTT. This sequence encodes CASTPRGGDTGELFF.